The 29 T cell receptor beta chains in this list originate from one sample, sequenced in a study of cytomegalovirus exposure and HLA in healthy donors. Both 60 Vbeta primers and 13 Jbeta primers went into the PCR. Here immunoSEQ multiplex PCR was the method, and the copy in TCRdb shows in-frame clones only, minus some. The sample includes more than 50,000 clones, approximately 70% seen only once; the top ten take 19%. Material for sequencing was PBMCs. All receptors derive from a woman aged 60 to 75 in good health and CMV-seropositive.

To note about this clone: One junction end does not reproduce the germline sequence, and a read error may be involved. The rearrangement joins TRBV2 to TRBJ2-7, with D tentatively TRBD2 (7 bases). Germline V gene data show CDR1 as SNHLY and CDR2 as FYNNEI. CDR3 length: 20 residues. The DNA of the CDR3 is TGTGCCAGCAGACCCGAGGGAGGGGGGCCTTCATCCTTGAGCTCCTACGAGCAGCACTTC. Translated: CASRPEGGGPSSLSSYEQHF.

This clone came up a few times. A junction end diverges from the germline sequence, so it may reflect a read error. The chain recombines TRBV11-2 with TRBJ1-5; 8 bases align to TRBD1. Germline values: CDR1 SGHAT, CDR2 FQNNGV. The CDR3 consists of 15 residues. CDR3 nucleotide sequence: TGTGCCAGCAGCCTAGACAGGGGATCTAATCAGCCCCAGCATTTT. It is translated as CASSLDRGSNQPQHF.

This clone was counted only a few times. The chain joins TRBV6-5 to TRBJ1-5; D possibly corresponds to TRBD1 (5 bases). V lost 10 bases, J lost 9 bases, and 19 bases lay in between. CDR3 size: 13 residues. Germline V gene data show CDR1 as MNHEY and CDR2 as SVGAGI. The CDR3 bases are TGTGCCATCAGGGCAGGGCTAAACCGGCCCCAGCATTTT. Translation: CAIRAGLNRPQHF.

This clone has more than one count but fewer than ten. The rearrangement links TRBV2 to TRBJ2-4; TRBD2 matches 7 bases. CDR1 and CDR2 (germline): SNHLY, FYNNEI. Germline trimming cut 4 bases from V and 9 bases from J; bases unmatched to any gene: 9. The CDR3 loop spans 14 amino acids. CDR3 region: CASSGGSGEGIQYF. CDR3 nucleotides: TGTGCCAGCAGTGGAGGGAGTGGGGAGGGCATTCAGTACTTC.

This chain links TRBV5-4 with TRBJ2-5, with D possibly TRBD1 on 5 matching bases. The CDR3 extends over 14 amino acids. Looked up from germline, CDR1 is SGHNT and CDR2 is YYREEE (reference sequence). Deletions cut 1 base from V and 5 bases from J, with 12 bases between. The CDR3 DNA reads as TGTGCCAGCAGCTTGCCCCAGGGCCGGGAGACCCAGTACTTC. Its protein product is CASSLPQGRETQYF.

This clone was counted between two and nine times. The chain combines TRBV27 with TRBJ1-2, with D perhaps TRBD1 (5 bases). CDR1 and CDR2 from the germline V gene are MNHEY and SMNVEV (reference sequence). The CDR3 consists of 13 residues. Trimming left V 4 bases short and J 3 bases short, with 9 bases between. The CDR3 loop is CASSSSRDYGYTF. CDR3 bases: TGTGCCAGCAGTTCCTCCAGGGACTATGGCTACACCTTC.

The gene calls are TRBV14 and TRBJ2-7; D possibly corresponds to TRBD1 (5 bases). CDR3 length: 13 residues. Per the germline V gene, CDR1 is SGHDN and CDR2 is FVKESK. The V end lost 5 bases, the J end lost 6 bases, and 14 bases lay between the germline ends. As DNA, the CDR3 is TGTGCCAGCAGCGGCCCCTGGGGCCTCGAGCAGTACTTC. Translation: CASSGPWGLEQYF.

This clone was recorded a few times. The chain uses TRBV12-5 and TRBJ1-1; tentative D call: TRBD1 (6 bases). Trimming stripped 1 base from V and 4 bases from J, with 10 bases between. This CDR3 has 14 amino acids. Germline V CDR1 and CDR2: LGHNT, FRNRAP. CDR3 loop: CASGLGTGSTEAFF. The DNA for the CDR3 is TGTGCTAGTGGTTTGGGAACAGGGAGCACTGAAGCTTTCTTT.

The chain uses TRBV5-4 and TRBJ1-5, with unresolved D. This CDR3 is 16 amino acids long. Germline loops: CDR1 SGHNT, CDR2 YYREEE (reference sequence). The V end was cut by 1 base, the J end by 1 base, with 12 bases between. CDR3 nucleotide sequence: TGTGCCAGCAGCTTGATCGGAGGTGGGAGCAATCAGCCCCAGCATTTT. It specifies CASSLIGGGSNQPQHF.

This clone is judged medium-sized (0.01 to 0.1%). V gene TRBV27 combines with J gene TRBJ1-3; D gene uncertain. V lost 2 bases and J 7 bases, leaving 9 bases between the germline ends. The length of the CDR3 is 13 residues. Germline V gene data show CDR1 as MNHEY and CDR2 as SMNVEV (reference sequence). CDR3 coding DNA: TGTGCCAGCAGTTTACAGCGCGGGAACACCATATATTTT. Translating gives CASSLQRGNTIYF.

By its share, this clone is medium-sized. This sequence joins TRBV7-2 and TRBJ1-4, with D maybe TRBD1 (5 bases). Trimming took 5 bases from V and 4 from J, leaving 14 bases between them. This CDR3 has 15 residues. From germline, CDR1 is SGHTA and CDR2 FQGNSA. Here the CDR3 reads CASSARAGRNEKLFF. CDR3 bases: TGTGCCAGCAGCGCTCGGGCAGGGCGTAATGAAAAACTGTTTTTT. Full variable domain (outside the CDR3, taken from reference TRBV7-2 and TRBJ1-4): GAGVSQSPSNKVTEKGKDVELRCDPISGHTALYWYRQSLGQGLEFLIYFQGNSAPDKSGLPSDRFSAERTGGSVSTLTIQRTQQEDSAVYLCASSARAGRNEKLFFGSGTQLSVL.

The table lists this clone with a few counts. This sequence joins TRBV18 and TRBJ1-5; no reliable D call. The CDR3 is 13 residues long. V was shortened by 5 bases and J by 3 bases, with 8 bases between the two germline ends. From germline, CDR1 is KGHSH and CDR2 LQKENI. The DNA of the CDR3 is TGTGCCAGCTCATGGCGGTTCAATCAGCCCCAGCATTTT. It translates to CASSWRFNQPQHF.

The chain uses TRBV29-1 and TRBJ2-5; 9 bases fit TRBD1. The V gene end was trimmed by 7 bases and the J gene end by 4 bases; junction bases not matched to a gene: 4. The CDR3 sequence is 12 residues long. In germline, CDR1 is SQVTM, CDR2 ANQGSEA. The CDR3 protein is CSADRGTETQYF. In DNA form, the CDR3 reads TGCAGCGCTGACAGGGGGACAGAGACCCAGTACTTC.

The chain couples TRBV6-4 to TRBJ2-3; possibly TRBD2 for D (6 bases). V gave up 6 bases and J gave up 0 bases, with 19 bases separating them. This CDR3 comprises 17 residues. The V gene's germline CDR1 is MRHNA and CDR2 SNTAGT. This chain's CDR3 is CASSAEGSGLSTDTQYF. CDR3 nucleotides: TGTGCCAGCAGCGCGGAGGGTAGCGGCCTAAGCACAGATACGCAGTATTTT.

This chain joins TRBV19 and TRBJ1-1; tentative D call: TRBD1 (6 bases). Per germline, CDR1 LNHDA and CDR2 SQIVND (reference sequence). The CDR3 contains 15 residues. Deletions cut 3 bases from V and 0 bases from J, with 11 bases between. The CDR3 is CASSMITGMNTEAFF. CDR3 sequence (DNA): TGTGCCAGTAGTATGATTACAGGGATGAACACTGAAGCTTTCTTT.

Note on this clone: This sample includes further DNA sequences coding for the same CDR3. The chain links TRBV19 to TRBJ2-6; D possibly corresponds to TRBD2 (5 bases). CDR3 length equals 14 residues. Germline lookup yields CDR1 LNHDA and CDR2 SQIVND (reference sequence). V dropped 5 bases and J dropped 2 bases, with 7 bases sitting between them. The CDR3 here is CASSEGAGANVLTF. CDR3 DNA sequence: TGTGCCAGTAGTGAGGGCGCTGGGGCCAACGTCCTGACTTTC.

This clone was observed a few times. The CDR3 protein is CASSSDRGRNNEQFF. Written as DNA, the CDR3 is TGTGCCAGCAGCTCGGACAGGGGGAGAAACAATGAGCAGTTCTTC. The chain is built from TRBV11-1 and TRBJ2-1; TRBD1 aligns across 10 bases. The V gene's germline CDR1 is SGHAT and CDR2 FQDESV (reference sequence). The V segment lost 4 bases and the J segment 5 bases; nucleotides outside the gene matches: 5. This CDR3 spans 15 amino acids.

DNA for the CDR3: TGTGCCTGGAGTGTAGCGACAGGGGAGGATGAGCAGTTCTTC. It encodes CAWSVATGEDEQFF. The V call is TRBV30, the J call TRBJ2-1; 8 bases agree with TRBD1. The length of the CDR3 is 14 residues. The germline CDR1 and CDR2 sequences are GTSNPN and SVGIG (reference sequence). Trimming took 0 bases from V and 8 from J; bases not matched to a gene: 6.

The chain combines TRBV6-1 with TRBJ2-6; maybe TRBD2 (5 bases). This CDR3 spans 19 amino acids. V was cut by 3 bases and J by 0 bases, with 18 bases left in between. The germline V gene has CDR1 MNHNS and CDR2 SASEGT. The CDR3 bases are TGTGCCAGCAGTGAGCTAGGAAGTATGGGAGACTCTGGGGCCAACGTCCTGACTTTC. Translation: CASSELGSMGDSGANVLTF.

The chain employs TRBV5-1 and TRBJ2-3; 8 bases map to TRBD2. CDR1 SGHRS and CDR2 YFSETQ come from the germline V gene. The CDR3 extends over 17 amino acids. V lost 4 bases and J lost 3; bases outside the gene matches: 13. The CDR3 DNA reads TGCGCCAGCAGCCTAAGAGGGTGGGCGGGGGGTACAGATACGCAGTATTTT. It specifies CASSLRGWAGGTDTQYF.

The chain uses TRBV7-9 and TRBJ1-1; no clear D gene. V was shortened by 5 bases and J by 0 bases, with 13 bases between the two germline ends. CDR1 is SEHNR, CDR2 FQNEAQ, per germline (reference sequence). CDR3 size: 15 residues. CDR3 region: CASSRPSGMNTEAFF. Here the CDR3 DNA reads TGTGCCAGCAGCCGCCCGTCAGGCATGAACACTGAAGCTTTCTTT.

The J gene is TRBJ1-2, the V gene TRBV4-3; 8 nucleotides line up with TRBD1. V shed 1 base and J 4 bases; nucleotides not matched to a gene: 8. Germline V CDR1 and CDR2: LGHNA, YSLEER. This CDR3 is 16 amino acids long. CDR3 region: CASSQGTQGAFYGYTF. Written as DNA, the CDR3 is TGCGCCAGCAGCCAAGGGACCCAGGGGGCTTTCTATGGCTACACCTTC.

The chain uses TRBV18 and TRBJ1-1, with 8 bases fitting TRBD1. CDR3 size: 16 residues. The J segment lost 1 base and the V segment lost 0 bases, leaving 4 bases of the junction unmatched. Germline V lookup: CDR1 KGHSH, CDR2 LQKENI. The chain's CDR3 is CASSPPTGGSNTEAFF. CDR3 nucleotide sequence: TGTGCCAGCTCACCACCCACAGGGGGGTCGAACACTGAAGCTTTCTTT.

Regarding this clone: This clone may be a read error of a much larger clone one base away. The gene calls are TRBV7-9 and TRBJ1-3, with D hard to call. Germline values: CDR1 SEHNR, CDR2 FQNEAQ (reference sequence). CDR3 size: 13 residues. The CDR3 protein is CVSSLVLGRTIYF. As DNA, the CDR3 is TGTGTCAGCAGCTTAGTACTTGGGCGCACCATATATTTT.

CDR3 protein: CASSARRAEAFF. The CDR3 region has the DNA TGTGCCAGCAGTGCTCGGAGAGCTGAAGCTTTCTTT. The genes are TRBV6-6 and TRBJ1-1; D is uncertain. This CDR3 is 12 amino acids long. Trimming removed 5 bases at V and 6 bases at J, with 10 bases between. The germline CDR1 and CDR2 sequences are MNHNY and SVGAGI (reference sequence).

This clone has a handful of counts. The chain uses TRBV6-5 and TRBJ1-1, with 7 bases aligning to TRBD1. Germline values: CDR1 MNHEY, CDR2 SVGAGI. The CDR3 is made up of 12 amino acids. The trim removed 6 bases at V and 7 bases at J, leaving 5 bases unmatched. CDR3 in DNA: TGTGCCAGCAGCCAAAACAGGGGTGAAGCTTTCTTT. Its protein product is CASSQNRGEAFF.

The chain has TRBV18 and TRBJ1-3; D is undetermined. In germline, CDR1 is KGHSH, CDR2 LQKENI. The CDR3 extends over 15 amino acids. V was shortened by 1 base and J by 3 bases, with 10 bases between the two germline ends. In nucleotides, the CDR3 is TGTGCCAGCTCACCACTTCTAGAAGGTGGAAACACCATATATTTT. Translating it yields CASSPLLEGGNTIYF.

This clone has just a few counts. V gene TRBV7-9 combines with J gene TRBJ2-1, with a tentative D call TRBD2 (6 bases). This CDR3 spans 15 amino acids. CDR1 is SEHNR, CDR2 FQNEAQ, per germline (reference sequence). V shed 5 bases and J shed 6 bases, with 17 bases lying between them. The CDR3 loop is CASSLTGGAFNEQFF. The DNA of the CDR3 is TGTGCCAGCAGCCTCACCGGAGGGGCGTTCAATGAGCAGTTCTTC.

The genes are TRBV2 and TRBJ2-2, with 9 bases aligning to TRBD2. After removal of 8 bases from V and 1 base from J, the junction contained 11 bases not matched to a gene. CDR1 and CDR2 from the germline V gene are SNHLY and FYNNEI. This CDR3 comprises 17 residues. Here the CDR3 DNA reads TGTGCCAGCGCCGGAGCAGCGGGGGGCCAGAACACCGGGGAGCTGTTTTTT. As protein: CASAGAAGGQNTGELFF.